The 5 T cell receptor beta chains reported below all come from one sample, sequenced in a study of blood T cell repertoires in COVID-19. Measured with immunoSEQ multiplex PCR; TCRdb has only the in-frame clones, and not every one. The sample consists of hundreds of thousands of clones, around 81% of them appearing once. The specimen was peripheral blood. The receptors were gathered from a woman aged 45-65 years with active or convalescent COVID-19.

This rearrangement joins TRBV24-1 to TRBJ2-2; 12 bases align to TRBD1. The V gene end was trimmed by 4 bases and the J gene end by 7 bases; junction bases not matched to a gene: 9. CDR3 size: 17 residues. The germline CDR1 and CDR2 sequences are KGHDR and SFDVKD. This CDR3 reads CATSDNPGQGAHGELFF. The CDR3 DNA sequence: TGTGCCACCAGTGACAACCCGGGACAGGGGGCCCACGGGGAGCTGTTTTTT.

The rearrangement links TRBV2 to TRBJ2-7; possibly TRBD1 for D (5 bases). CDR1 is SNHLY and CDR2 is FYNNEI in the germline V gene. The CDR3 has 12 amino acids. The germline V and J ends were trimmed by 6 bases and 5 bases, with 11 bases remaining between them. The CDR3 spells CASRYQGHEQYF. CDR3 in DNA: TGTGCCAGCAGGTACCAGGGTCACGAGCAGTACTTC.

The V and J genes are TRBV12-3 or TRBV12-4 and TRBJ2-5, with D tentatively TRBD1 (5 bases). This CDR3 is built from 13 residues. Trimming took 1 base from V and 4 from J, leaving 7 bases between them. CDR3 sequence (DNA): TGTGCCAGCAGTTTAGAGGGGCTAGAGACCCAGTACTTC. It specifies CASSLEGLETQYF.

V gene TRBV18 combines with J gene TRBJ2-1; no firm D call. The CDR3 is 14 residues long. CDR1 and CDR2 from the germline V gene are KGHSH and LQKENI. The V end lost 0 bases, the J end lost 7 bases, and 10 bases lay between the germline ends. This chain's CDR3 is CASSPPAKRNEQFF. For the CDR3, the DNA is TGTGCCAGCTCACCACCGGCGAAGAGGAATGAGCAGTTCTTC. The variable domain in full, with the rest retrieved from reference TRBV18 and TRBJ2-1, is NAGVMQNPRHLVRRRGQEARLRCSPMKGHSHVYWYRQLPEEGLKFMVYLQKENIIDESGMPKERFSAEFPKEGPSILRIQQVVRGDSAAYFCASSPPAKRNEQFFGPGTRLTVL.

The CDR3 bases are TGTGCCAGCAGCGTAGGAATTAGCGGGAGCTACAATGAGCAGTTCTTC. This encodes CASSVGISGSYNEQFF. The V and J genes are TRBV9 and TRBJ2-1, with 9 bases lining up with TRBD2. The V segment lost 0 bases and the J segment 3 bases; nucleotides outside the gene matches: 4. Germline V gene lookup returns CDR1 SGDLS and CDR2 YYNGEE. The CDR3 totals 16 residues.